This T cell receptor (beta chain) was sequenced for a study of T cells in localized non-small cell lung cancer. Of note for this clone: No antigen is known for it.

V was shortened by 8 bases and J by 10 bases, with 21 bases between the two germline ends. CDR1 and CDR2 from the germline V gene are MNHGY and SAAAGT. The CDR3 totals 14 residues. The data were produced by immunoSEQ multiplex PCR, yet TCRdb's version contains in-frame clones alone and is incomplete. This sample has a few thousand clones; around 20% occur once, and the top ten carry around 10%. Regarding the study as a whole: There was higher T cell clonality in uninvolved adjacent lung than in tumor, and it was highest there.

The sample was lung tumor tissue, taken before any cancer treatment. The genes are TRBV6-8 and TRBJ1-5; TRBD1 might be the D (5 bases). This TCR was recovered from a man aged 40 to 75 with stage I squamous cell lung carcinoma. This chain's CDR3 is CASSNGGVVSPQHF. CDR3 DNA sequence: TGTGCCAGCTCTAACGGGGGGGTTGTGTCTCCCCAGCATTTT.